This T cell receptor (beta chain) is drawn from a study of T-cell reconstitution after alpha-beta-depleted transplantation in children. Germline V gives CDR1 ENHRY, CDR2 SYGVKD. CDR3 length equals 14 residues. Trimming pared 0 bases from V and 9 bases from J, leaving 11 bases between. The sample holds a few counts of this clonotype. The antigen remains undetermined. Findings and caveats of the study: At day 60, the high TCRbeta diversity found in some patients originated from recipient T cells and thymic progenitors that had survived. By one year post-transplant, T-cell counts and diversity largely arose from T cells that were newly produced.

TCRbeta library construction was performed incorporating unique molecular identifiers. TCRdb re-called the PCR reads through MiXCR, storing one row per CDR3 protein. The sample records about 210,000 distinct CDR3 sequences, approximately 17% being singletons. This clonotype was obtained from a male patient aged 2 to 9 who had a stem cell transplant for acute lymphoblastic leukemia, so the T cells may come from the graft donor. The material was PBMCs, mostly from graft donor cells, obtained 360 days after TCRalphabeta/CD19-depleted stem cell transplant. V is TRBV10-3 and J is TRBJ1-4; possible D gene TRBD1, 6 bases. The CDR3 DNA reads as TGTGCCATCAGTGAGTCCCCCGGGACAAAAAAACTGTTTTTT. Its translation: CAISESPGTKKLFF.